One and the same sample provided the 14 T cell receptor beta chains below, sequenced in a study of blood T cell repertoires in COVID-19. Sequenced by immunoSEQ multiplex PCR; TCRdb stores in-frame clones only, minus some. The sample holds fewer than 600,000 clones, around 89% seen once. The sample was PBMCs or T cells enriched from blood (not recorded which). The source of these receptors is a woman aged 40 to 55 who had recovered from COVID-19.

J is TRBJ1-5 and V is TRBV5-1; 7 bases are shared with TRBD1. Germline V gene lookup returns CDR1 SGHRS and CDR2 YFSETQ. The CDR3 spans 15 residues. The V and J ends lost 4 bases and 2 bases, in that order; junction bases with no gene match: 6. CDR3 protein: CASSVTGQRNQPQHF. The CDR3 DNA is TGCGCCAGCAGCGTCACGGGACAGCGCAATCAGCCCCAGCATTTT.

The chain recombines TRBV11-2 with TRBJ2-1, with 8 bases matching TRBD2. CDR1 and CDR2 from the germline V gene are SGHAT and FQNNGV. Germline trimming cut 5 bases from V and 2 bases from J; bases unmatched to any gene: 8. The length of the CDR3 is 16 residues. The CDR3 spells CASSPRLRGAYNEQFF. The CDR3 region has the DNA TGTGCCAGCAGCCCAAGGCTGCGGGGGGCCTACAATGAGCAGTTCTTC.

The J gene is TRBJ2-1, the V gene TRBV5-5; 9 positions agree with TRBD1. This CDR3 contains 15 residues. Germline CDR1 is SGHKS and CDR2 is YYEKEE (reference sequence). V dropped 4 bases and J dropped 7; count of bases not matched to a gene: 9. The CDR3 sequence is CASSQDGQGRNEQFF. The DNA for the CDR3 is TGTGCCAGCAGCCAGGACGGACAGGGGAGAAATGAGCAGTTCTTC.

CDR3 amino acids: CASSIVGGTGNMAYGYTF. The CDR3 DNA reads TGTGCCAGTAGTATAGTAGGGGGGACAGGGAATATGGCGTATGGCTACACCTTC. The chain employs TRBV19 and TRBJ1-2; 9 nucleotides match TRBD1. The CDR3 is 18 residues long. J lost 5 bases, V lost 1 base, and 14 bases had no gene match. Germline assignment: CDR1 LNHDA and CDR2 SQIVND (reference sequence).

This chain connects TRBV6-6 to TRBJ1-1; D call uncertain. The germline V and J ends were trimmed by 6 bases and 1 base, with 9 bases remaining between them. The CDR3 has 13 amino acids. Germline lookup yields CDR1 MNHNY and CDR2 SVGAGI (reference sequence). The CDR3 reads CASRLYTNTEAFF. In DNA, the CDR3 is TGTGCCAGCAGACTTTATACGAACACTGAAGCTTTCTTT.

The chain uses TRBV5-8 and TRBJ1-1; D is unclear. Germline CDR1 SGHTS, CDR2 YDEGEE. V gave up 5 bases and J gave up 0 bases, with 20 bases separating them. The CDR3 extends over 17 amino acids. CDR3 residues: CASSQLGQVQMNTEAFF. The CDR3 DNA follows: TGTGCCAGCAGTCAACTTGGTCAGGTGCAGATGAACACTGAAGCTTTCTTT.

About this clone itself: This sample includes further DNA sequences coding for the same CDR3. This chain links TRBV2 with TRBJ1-2; D not resolved. The CDR3 spans 13 residues. The germline V gene has CDR1 SNHLY and CDR2 FYNNEI. V was clipped by 6 bases and J by 4 bases, with 12 bases between them. Written as DNA, the CDR3 is TGTGCCAGCAGCGCCGGGGAGGGCTATGGCTACACCTTC. It yields the protein CASSAGEGYGYTF.

A remark on this clone: Within the sample, other DNA sequences also encode this same CDR3. The rearrangement links TRBV24-1 to TRBJ1-1, with D possibly matching TRBD1 (6 bases). This CDR3 contains 13 residues. Trimming removed 2 bases from V and 3 bases from J, with 6 bases in between. Germline CDR1 is KGHDR and CDR2 is SFDVKD. This CDR3 reads CATSDWGHTEAFF. As DNA, the CDR3 is TGTGCCACCAGTGATTGGGGGCACACTGAAGCTTTCTTT.

The rearrangement links TRBV20-1 to TRBJ2-5; D ambiguous. This CDR3 spans 11 amino acids. Deletions cut 5 bases from V and 2 bases from J, with 6 bases between. Germline loops: CDR1 DFQATT, CDR2 SNEGSKA (reference sequence). CDR3 nucleotides: TGCAGTGCTCCAAAACAAGAGACCCAGTACTTC. The encoded protein is CSAPKQETQYF.

V is TRBV7-2 and J is TRBJ1-5; TRBD1 aligns across 7 bases. From germline, CDR1 is SGHTA and CDR2 FQGNSA. Trimming at V came to 5 bases and at J to 6 bases, leaving 10 bases not matched to a gene. The CDR3 has 15 amino acids. CDR3 in amino acids: CASSPDRAVSQPQHF. The CDR3 nucleotides read TGTGCCAGCAGCCCAGACAGGGCTGTAAGTCAGCCCCAGCATTTT.

This clone has just one count. The V and J genes are TRBV29-1 and TRBJ2-3; D is possibly TRBD2 (6 bases). Trimming pared 2 bases from V and 0 bases from J, leaving 15 bases between. The CDR3 has 16 amino acids. Germline V lookup: CDR1 SQVTM, CDR2 ANQGSEA. The CDR3: CSVERAGTSSTDTQYF. As DNA, the CDR3 is TGCAGCGTTGAAAGGGCGGGGACTTCTAGCACAGATACGCAGTATTTT.

This clone was seen once. The V and J genes are TRBV6-5 and TRBJ2-3; 9 bases match TRBD2. V was clipped by 3 bases and J by 4 bases; unmatched bases: 8. CDR3 length equals 16 residues. Germline CDR1 and CDR2: MNHEY and SVGAGI. The CDR3: CASSYSGSGSADTQYF. The CDR3, as DNA: TGTGCCAGCAGTTATAGCGGGAGCGGGAGCGCAGATACGCAGTATTTT.

The V and J genes are TRBV2 and TRBJ2-7, with 11 bases that match TRBD2. Germline trimming cut 6 bases from V and 2 bases from J; bases unmatched to any gene: 6. CDR1 and CDR2 from the germline V gene are SNHLY and FYNNEI. The CDR3 is 15 residues long. CDR3 loop: CASSPRLAGTYEQYF. Here the CDR3 DNA reads TGTGCCAGCAGCCCCAGACTAGCGGGAACCTACGAGCAGTACTTC.

This chain links TRBV9 with TRBJ1-4; D is uncertain. V was clipped by 0 bases and J by 0 bases, with 6 bases between them. This CDR3 is 15 amino acids long. Germline lookup yields CDR1 SGDLS and CDR2 YYNGEE. The CDR3 loop is CASSVGSATNEKLFF. CDR3 DNA: TGTGCCAGCAGCGTAGGGAGCGCAACTAATGAAAAACTGTTTTTT.